This TCR beta chain emerged from a study of patients and donors after allogeneic stem cell transplantation. The CDR3 covers 13 residues. Germline CDR1 reads SGHNT; CDR2 reads YENEEA. With 5 bases removed from V and 9 bases from J, the gap between germline ends came to 16 bases. In TCRdb, the RT-PCR reads were re-called with MiXCR into one record per CDR3 protein. The repertoire has approximately 200,000 distinct CDR3 sequences, around two fifths of them found once; the top ten carry about 9.9%. The sample consisted of blood, either unsorted or a sorted T cell fraction (not recorded which). J is TRBJ2-5 and V is TRBV11-3; TRBD1 might be the D (5 bases). This TCR was recovered from a human donor who was either an allogeneic HSCT recipient or a stem cell or donor lymphocyte infusion donor (not recorded which). It is not recorded whose cells these are; they may come from a transplant donor. The CDR3 region has the DNA TGTGCCAGCAGCACCCGACAAGGGGCCGCCCAGTACTTC. This translates into CASSTRQGAAQYF.